The 5 T cell receptor beta chains presented below share a single source sample, sequenced in a study of neurological immune-mediated disorders. TCRdb called the 5' RACE reads again in MiXCR, with one record for every CDR3 protein. The sample lists about 66,000 distinct CDR3 sequences; roughly 3.9% were seen once. The sample consisted of PBMCs. Receptor source: a man in his thirties or forties with multiple sclerosis.

This clonotype was seen repeatedly, ten times or more. This chain uses TRBV20-1 with TRBJ2-5, with D possibly matching TRBD2 (5 bases). The germline V gene has CDR1 DFQATT and CDR2 SNEGSKA (reference sequence). This CDR3 has 15 residues. Trimming cost V 3 bases and J 2 bases, with 16 bases left between them. This CDR3 reads CSARSRGRGQETQYF. The CDR3 DNA is TGCAGTGCTAGGTCTCGGGGTAGAGGGCAAGAGACCCAGTACTTC.

This clonotype was counted only a few times. The chain uses TRBV20-1 and TRBJ2-4; tentatively, D is TRBD2 (7 bases). The CDR3 is 19 amino acids. V was clipped by 4 bases and J by 6 bases, with 31 bases between them. From germline, CDR1 is DFQATT and CDR2 SNEGSKA (reference sequence). CDR3 coding DNA: TGCAGTGCTAAGGTTGTCGGACGGGGGGCAATACAAACGATAAACATTCAGTACTTC. Its translation: CSAKVVGRGAIQTINIQYF.

This clonotype was seen only a few times. The chain is built from TRBV3-1 and TRBJ2-1, with 12 nucleotides matching TRBD2. This CDR3 comprises 16 residues. V was clipped by 1 base and J by 10 bases; unmatched bases: 8. The germline gives CDR1 LGHDT, CDR2 YNNKEL (reference sequence). As DNA, the CDR3 is TGTGCCAGCAGCCAAGTAAGGCTAGCGGGGGGGGCAGAGCAGTTCTTC. Translation: CASSQVRLAGGAEQFF.

This clonotype showed up many times. This sequence joins TRBV7-9 and TRBJ1-3; the D gene is possibly TRBD1 (5 bases). The CDR3 spans 14 residues. CDR1 is SEHNR, CDR2 FQNEAQ, per germline (reference sequence). V was cut by 5 bases and J by 2 bases, with 10 bases left in between. The chain's CDR3 is CASSPVGAGNTIYF. The DNA of the CDR3 is TGTGCCAGCAGCCCCGTAGGGGCTGGAAACACCATATATTTT.

This clonotype was observed many times. V usage is TRBV10-3 and J usage is TRBJ2-7; D might be TRBD1 (7 bases). Germline V gives CDR1 ENHRY, CDR2 SYGVKD. CDR3 length: 14 residues. V lost 0 bases to trimming and J lost 3 bases, with 9 bases between them. Here the CDR3 DNA reads TGTGCCATCAGTGAGTCCAGGGGGGACTACGAGCAGTACTTC. Its protein product is CAISESRGDYEQYF.